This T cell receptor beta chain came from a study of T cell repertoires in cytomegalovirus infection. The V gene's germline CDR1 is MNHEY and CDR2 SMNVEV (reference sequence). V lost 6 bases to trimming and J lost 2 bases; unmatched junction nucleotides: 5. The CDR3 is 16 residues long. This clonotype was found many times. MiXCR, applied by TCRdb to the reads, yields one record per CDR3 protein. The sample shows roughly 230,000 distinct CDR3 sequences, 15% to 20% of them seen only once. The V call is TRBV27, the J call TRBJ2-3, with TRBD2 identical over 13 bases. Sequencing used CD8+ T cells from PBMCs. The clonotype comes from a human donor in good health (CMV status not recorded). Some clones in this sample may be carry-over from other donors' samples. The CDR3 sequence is CASRRLAGGNTDTQYF. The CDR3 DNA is TGTGCCAGCAGGAGACTAGCGGGGGGCAACACAGATACGCAGTATTTT.